These 28 T cell receptor beta chains came from one sample sequenced in a study of cytomegalovirus exposure and HLA in healthy donors. In the PCR, 60 Vbeta and 13 Jbeta primers were used. TCRdb's copy holds only in-frame clones and misses some; the assay was immunoSEQ multiplex PCR. The table includes hundreds of thousands of clones, approximately 88% detected once. Sequencing was carried out using PBMCs. The receptor set was obtained from a boy aged 2 to 9 in good health and CMV-seronegative.

The chain is built from TRBV6-4 and TRBJ1-2; TRBD1 is a possible D gene (6 bases). The germline V and J ends were trimmed by 2 bases and 5 bases, with 6 bases remaining between them. Germline assignment: CDR1 MRHNA and CDR2 SNTAGT. This CDR3 contains 12 residues. The CDR3 DNA is TGTGCCAGCAGTGACCAGGGGTATGGCTACACCTTC. Amino acid sequence: CASSDQGYGYTF.

The chain recombines TRBV5-8 with TRBJ1-2; D not resolved. In germline, CDR1 is SGHTS, CDR2 YDEGEE. There are 13 residues in the CDR3. Deletions cut 1 base from V and 8 bases from J, with 12 bases between. The CDR3 spells CASSLQPSGGYTF. CDR3 nucleotides: TGTGCCAGCAGCTTGCAACCCTCGGGAGGCTACACCTTC. The full variable domain, rest sourced from reference TRBV5-8 and TRBJ1-2, is EAGVTQSPTHLIKTRGQQATLRCSPISGHTSVYWYQQALGLGLQFLLWYDEGEERNRGNFPPRFSGRQFPNYSSELNVNALELEDSALYLCASSLQPSGGYTFGSGTRLTVV.

J is TRBJ1-2 and V is TRBV5-8, with TRBD1 identical over 9 bases. The CDR3 is 14 residues long. J was trimmed by 8 bases and V by 1 base; bases with no gene match: 6. Germline-derived CDR1 and CDR2 are SGHTS and YDEGEE. This CDR3 is CASSLWNRGQGYTF. CDR3 nucleotide sequence: TGTGCCAGCAGCTTGTGGAACAGGGGGCAAGGCTACACCTTC.

CDR3 amino acids: CASSSGGRAFF. The CDR3 coding sequence is TGTGCCAGCAGCTCGGGGGGTAGAGCTTTCTTT. The V gene is TRBV7-8, the J gene TRBJ1-1; D is possibly TRBD1 (5 bases). The ends were cut back, 4 bases at V and 10 bases at J, with 10 bases in the middle. The length of the CDR3 is 11 residues. Germline V gene lookup returns CDR1 SGHVS and CDR2 FQNEAQ. The full variable domain, completed using reference TRBV7-8 and TRBJ1-1, is GAGVSQSPRYKVAKRGQDVALRCDPISGHVSLFWYQQALGQGPEFLTYFQNEAQLDKSGLPSDRFFAERPEGSVSTLKIQRTQQEDSAVYLCASSSGGRAFFGQGTRLTVV.

The J gene is TRBJ2-3, the V gene TRBV29-1, with 9 bases matching TRBD1. After removal of 7 bases from V and 4 bases from J, the junction contained 12 bases not matched to a gene. The CDR3 contains 15 residues. Germline CDR1 and CDR2: SQVTM and ANQGSEA. The CDR3 coding sequence is TGCAGCGGGTCCCAACAGGGGGCCGGGGCAGATACGCAGTATTTT. It encodes CSGSQQGAGADTQYF.

The chain links TRBV6-1 to TRBJ1-1; maybe TRBD1 (5 bases). CDR1 and CDR2 (germline): MNHNS, SASEGT. The CDR3 length is 13 residues. Trimming removed 6 bases at V and 3 bases at J, with 11 bases between. CDR3 in amino acids: CASRGIGDTEAFF. The CDR3 bases are TGTGCCAGCAGGGGGATAGGGGACACTGAAGCTTTCTTT.

This sequence joins TRBV6-1 and TRBJ2-1; 8 bases are a match to TRBD2. Losses at the gene ends were 3 bases for V and 5 bases for J; bases not matched to a gene: 15. CDR1 and CDR2 (germline): MNHNS, SASEGT. This CDR3 comprises 18 residues. The CDR3 is CASSDPPFLAGANNEQFF. Written as DNA, the CDR3 is TGTGCCAGCAGTGATCCGCCCTTCCTAGCGGGCGCTAACAATGAGCAGTTCTTC.

This clone was counted once. V is TRBV19 and J is TRBJ2-7; D uncertain. Germline loops: CDR1 LNHDA, CDR2 SQIVND (reference sequence). The CDR3 loop spans 13 amino acids. V lost 1 base, J lost 5 bases, and 9 bases lay in between. The DNA for the CDR3 is TGTGCCAGTAGTATAGGGTCAGGAAACGAGCAGTACTTC. The encoded protein is CASSIGSGNEQYF.

This chain links TRBV12-5 with TRBJ1-2; 10 bases are shared with TRBD1. Germline V CDR1 and CDR2: LGHNT, FRNRAP. The CDR3 spans 15 residues. Losses at the gene ends were 4 bases for V and 4 bases for J; bases not matched to a gene: 6. CDR3 DNA sequence: TGTGCTAGTGGTTCCTATCGGACAGGGGGCTATGGCTACACCTTC. Translating gives CASGSYRTGGYGYTF.

This chain joins TRBV4-1 and TRBJ1-2, with D possibly matching TRBD1 (6 bases). Trimming pared 3 bases from V and 8 bases from J, leaving 13 bases between. The CDR3 totals 13 residues. Germline CDR1 is MGHRA and CDR2 is YSYEKL. The CDR3 DNA is TGCGCCAGCAGCCATATGGGGGCCGGGGGCTACACCTTC. It codes for CASSHMGAGGYTF.

The genes are TRBV4-1 and TRBJ2-7, with 7 bases lining up with TRBD2. The CDR3 length is 15 residues. J was trimmed by 2 bases and V by 4 bases; bases with no gene match: 8. Looked up from germline, CDR1 is MGHRA and CDR2 is YSYEKL. CDR3 DNA sequence: TGCGCCAGCAGCCCCCTAACGGGGACTACCTACGAGCAGTACTTC. Its translation: CASSPLTGTTYEQYF.

This clone was found a few times. The J gene is TRBJ2-2, the V gene TRBV6-5, with 7 bases identical to TRBD1. Losses at the gene ends were 5 bases for V and 4 bases for J; bases not matched to a gene: 7. There are 15 residues in the CDR3. CDR1 and CDR2 from the germline V gene are MNHEY and SVGAGI. CDR3 amino acids: CASSKKGQLTGELFF. In DNA, the CDR3 is TGTGCCAGCAGTAAAAAGGGACAGCTCACCGGGGAGCTGTTTTTT.

The chain combines TRBV5-1 with TRBJ1-2; 9 bases are shared with TRBD1. V dropped 0 bases and J dropped 4; count of bases not matched to a gene: 4. CDR3 length: 15 residues. The germline CDR1 and CDR2 sequences are SGHRS and YFSETQ. In nucleotides, the CDR3 is TGCGCCAGCAGCTTGGGGGGGACAGGGACCTATGGCTACACCTTC. Amino acids: CASSLGGTGTYGYTF.

The V gene is TRBV9, the J gene TRBJ1-4, with D perhaps matching TRBD1 (6 bases). The V end lost 4 bases, the J end lost 2 bases, and 12 bases lay between the germline ends. The CDR3 sequence is 15 residues long. CDR1 and CDR2 (germline): SGDLS, YYNGEE. This CDR3 is CASSPRTETNEKLFF. The CDR3, as DNA: TGTGCCAGCAGCCCCCGGACAGAGACTAATGAAAAACTGTTTTTT.

The chain recombines TRBV2 with TRBJ1-3; no clear D. The CDR3 totals 12 residues. The germline V and J ends were trimmed by 2 bases and 3 bases, with 2 bases remaining between them. Germline loops: CDR1 SNHLY, CDR2 FYNNEI. As DNA, the CDR3 is TGTGCCAGCAGTGAACTTGGAAACACCATATATTTT. It is translated as CASSELGNTIYF.

The V call is TRBV5-5, the J call TRBJ2-7, with D perhaps TRBD1 (5 bases). This CDR3 region has 14 residues. Trimming left V 0 bases short and J 1 base short, with 8 bases between. Germline V CDR1 and CDR2: SGHKS, YYEKEE (reference sequence). In DNA, the CDR3 is TGTGCCAGCAGCTTGGTTGCAGGGTCCTACGAGCAGTACTTC. Protein: CASSLVAGSYEQYF. Full variable domain (missing parts from reference TRBV5-5 and TRBJ2-7): DAGVTQSPTHLIKTRGQQVTLRCSPISGHKSVSWYQQVLGQGPQFIFQYYEKEERGRGNFPDRFSARQFPNYSSELNVNALLLGDSALYLCASSLVAGSYEQYFGPGTRLTVT.

The chain has TRBV7-9 and TRBJ1-2; perhaps TRBD1 as D (6 bases). V was clipped by 5 bases and J by 6 bases, with 16 bases between them. Germline V CDR1 and CDR2: SEHNR, FQNEAQ (reference sequence). CDR3 length: 14 amino acids. The CDR3 DNA sequence: TGTGCCAGCAGCCCCCTGGAGAACAGGGATGGCTACACCTTC. Translated, it gives CASSPLENRDGYTF.

The rearrangement links TRBV6-1 to TRBJ2-5; D not resolved. Per germline, CDR1 MNHNS and CDR2 SASEGT. The CDR3 runs 11 residues. Trimming pared 3 bases from V and 7 bases from J, leaving 6 bases between. The CDR3 region has the DNA TGTGCCAGCAGTGAGCTAGGGACCCAGTACTTC. It translates to CASSELGTQYF.

As for this clone: Other nucleotide sequences from this sample produce the same CDR3. This chain links TRBV7-8 with TRBJ2-7; the D is unclear. V dropped 6 bases and J dropped 1 base, with 10 bases sitting between them. The CDR3 is made up of 13 amino acids. In germline, CDR1 is SGHVS, CDR2 FQNEAQ. The DNA of the CDR3 is TGTGCCAGCAGGGGCCACCAGTCCTACGAGCAGTACTTC. This encodes CASRGHQSYEQYF.

The table lists this clone with a count of one. The chain uses TRBV10-3 and TRBJ2-5; 7 nucleotides match TRBD1. The CDR3 loop spans 13 amino acids. The V gene end was trimmed by 6 bases and the J gene end by 3 bases; junction bases not matched to a gene: 4. The germline V gene encodes CDR1 ENHRY and CDR2 SYGVKD. Here the CDR3 DNA reads TGTGCCATCAGCCTAACAGGGGAAGAGACCCAGTACTTC. Amino acids: CAISLTGEETQYF.

In DNA form, the CDR3 reads TGTGCCAGCGGTCAGGGCAAGGGCTACGAGCAGTACTTC. Translation gives CASGQGKGYEQYF. The chain recombines TRBV6-1 with TRBJ2-5, with D possibly matching TRBD1 (5 bases). The better agreement between TRBJ2-7 and the DNA end casts doubt on the J call. The CDR3 contains 13 residues. CDR1 MNHNS and CDR2 SASEGT come from the germline V gene.

V and J are TRBV14 and TRBJ2-1; a possible D gene is TRBD2 (5 bases). CDR1 and CDR2 (germline): SGHDN, FVKESK. Trimming cost V 3 bases and J 4 bases, with 7 bases left between them. The CDR3 spans 13 residues. CDR3: CASSQPGYNEQFF. In DNA, the CDR3 is TGTGCCAGCAGCCAGCCGGGGTACAATGAGCAGTTCTTC.

V usage is TRBV13 and J usage is TRBJ2-1, with no clear D. The V end lost 4 bases, the J end lost 1 base, and 14 bases lay between the germline ends. The CDR3 is 16 residues long. Per the germline V gene, CDR1 is PRHDT and CDR2 is FYEKMQ (reference sequence). The CDR3 sequence is CASSSPPVKSYNEQFF. CDR3 in DNA: TGTGCCAGCAGCTCCCCCCCAGTGAAATCCTACAATGAGCAGTTCTTC.

The chain combines TRBV5-6 with TRBJ1-1; D not certain. The germline CDR1 and CDR2 sequences are SGHDT and YYEEEE. Trimming took 0 bases from V and 7 from J, leaving 13 bases between them. The CDR3 totals 14 residues. CDR3 DNA: TGTGCCAGCAGCTTGGGGTCCCCAAGCCTTGAAGCTTTCTTT. Translated: CASSLGSPSLEAFF.

V is TRBV4-1 and J is TRBJ1-2; 10 nucleotides align to TRBD1. The germline CDR1 and CDR2 sequences are MGHRA and YSYEKL. The CDR3 has 16 amino acids. Trimming took 1 base from V and 4 from J; bases not matched to a gene: 6. CDR3 loop: CASSQGLRDRGYGYTF. The CDR3 DNA is TGCGCCAGCAGCCAAGGGCTGAGGGACAGGGGCTATGGCTACACCTTC.

The gene calls are TRBV21-1 and TRBJ1-5; the listed D gene, TRBD1, was not tested against the DNA. TRBV21-1 counts as a pseudogene. CDR3 length equals 16 residues. The CDR3 spells CASRGTEEQGGQPQHF. In DNA, the CDR3 is TGTGCCAGCAGGGGAACGGAAGAACAGGGTGGTCAGCCCCAGCATTTT.

V and J are TRBV6-5 and TRBJ2-7; 12 bases align to TRBD2. The CDR3 covers 15 residues. V was pared by 4 bases and J by 4 bases, with 5 bases of the junction left unmatched. Germline CDR1 is MNHEY and CDR2 is SVGAGI. This chain's CDR3 is CASSSRTSGKYEQYF. The CDR3 region has the DNA TGTGCCAGCAGTTCTCGGACTAGCGGGAAATACGAGCAGTACTTC.

V gene TRBV19 combines with J gene TRBJ2-3; possibly TRBD2 for D (6 bases). The ends were cut back, 11 bases at V and 2 bases at J, with 14 bases in the middle. Looked up from germline, CDR1 is LNHDA and CDR2 is SQIVND (reference sequence). This CDR3 has 13 amino acids. The CDR3: CAVRRGPTDTQYF. In DNA, the CDR3 is TGTGCCGTCAGGAGGGGACCCACAGATACGCAGTATTTT.